The 4 T cell receptor beta chains listed next were all sequenced from one sample in a study of post-analysis software for immune sequencing data. Antigens for these TCRs are unknown. Researchers reported that TCR beta cDNA libraries carried unique molecular identifiers. Via MiXCR, TCRdb re-called the PCR reads, giving one row per CDR3 protein. In the table there are hundreds of thousands of distinct CDR3 sequences, just under 30% of which are singletons. Study-wide points: Five or six TRBV segments appeared more often in patients than in controls, and TRBV5-6, TRBV5-1 and TRBV20-1 were among these.

Sequencing was carried out using blood. The origin of the receptors is a girl between 5 and 17 years old with multiple sclerosis.

The rearrangement joins TRBV3-1 to TRBJ1-5; D may be TRBD1 (5 bases). The CDR3 is 15 residues long. Germline V gives CDR1 LGHDT, CDR2 YNNKEL (reference sequence). V was trimmed by 0 bases and J by 2 bases, leaving 8 bases between them. CDR3 sequence reads: CASSQEGGGNQPQHF. The CDR3 DNA is TGTGCCAGCAGCCAAGAAGGAGGGGGCAATCAGCCCCAGCATTTT.

CDR3 residues: CASSWHETQYF. As DNA, the CDR3 is TGCGCCAGCAGCTGGCACGAGACCCAGTACTTC. V gene TRBV5-1 combines with J gene TRBJ2-7; unclear D gene. The better agreement between TRBJ2-5 and the DNA end casts doubt on the J call. The length of the CDR3 is 11 residues. Germline CDR1 and CDR2: SGHRS and YFSETQ.

With respect to this clonotype: The junction shows a germline mismatch at one end, possibly a read error. This chain connects TRBV7-7 to TRBJ2-5; the D is unclear. The CDR3 consists of 13 residues. The germline gives CDR1 SSHAT, CDR2 FNYEAQ (reference sequence). For the CDR3, the DNA is TGTGCTAGCAGCCCCGACCGATCTGAGACCCGGTACTTC. Its translation: CASSPDRSETRYF. Filled out from reference TRBV7-7 and TRBJ2-5, the complete variable domain reads GAGVSQSPRYKVTKRGQDVTLRCDPISSHATLYWYQQALGQGPEFLTYFNYEAQPDKSGLPSDRFSAERPEGSISTLTIQRTEQRDSAMYRCASSPDRSETRYFGPGTRLLVL.

This clonotype was found many times. This chain connects TRBV5-8 to TRBJ2-1; the D gene is possibly TRBD2 (5 bases). Germline V lookup: CDR1 SGHTS, CDR2 YDEGEE. Trimming took 4 bases from V and 0 from J, leaving 11 bases between them. The CDR3 spans 15 residues. CDR3 protein: CASSPSGYSYNEQFF. Here the CDR3 DNA reads TGTGCCAGCAGCCCGAGCGGCTACTCCTACAATGAGCAGTTCTTC.